This T cell receptor beta chain was found in a study of blood T cell repertoires in COVID-19. Study background: The analysed material was cDNA or gDNA that came from T cells, B-cell-depleted T cells, or PBMCs.

TCRdb's table, derived via immunoSEQ multiplex PCR, lists solely in-frame clones and lacks some. The sample includes hundreds of thousands of clones, 86% seen only once; the top ten take roughly 1.4%. The CDR3 loop spans 14 amino acids. Per germline, CDR1 MNHEY and CDR2 SVGEGT. V gave up 5 bases and J gave up 4 bases, with 15 bases separating them. Sequenced: peripheral blood. This TCR was sampled from a woman in her twenties or thirties with active or convalescent COVID-19. The genes are TRBV6-2 or TRBV6-3 and TRBJ2-7; D perhaps matches TRBD1 (5 bases). The CDR3 sequence is CASSLMAGSYEQYF. CDR3 nucleotide sequence: TGTGCCAGCAGTCTGATGGCAGGGTCGTACGAGCAGTACTTC.